This T cell receptor beta chain is drawn from a study of cytomegalovirus exposure and HLA in healthy donors. The study, taken as a whole, reports: In a later analysis, productive TCRs from donors in an Asian-associated ancestry cluster reportedly carried fewer N-insertions than the cohort mean. V segments that were indistinguishable, TRBV6-2 and TRBV6-3 among them, were omitted from analysis. Beyond CMV serostatus, there was no information to go on about immune exposure.

60 Vbeta and 13 Jbeta primers were used in PCR. Clones were sequenced by immunoSEQ multiplex PCR, and TCRdb holds only the in-frame ones, with some missing. The data hold approximately 190,000 clones, with 80% to 90% observed a single time. In germline, CDR1 is SEHNR, CDR2 FQNEAQ (reference sequence). The V gene end was trimmed by 2 bases and the J gene end by 1 base; junction bases not matched to a gene: 3. The CDR3 spans 15 residues. Turning to this clone: Its cognate antigen is unknown.

The TCR sequence derives from a man aged 25 to 40 in good health and CMV-seronegative. The sequenced sample consisted of PBMCs. The chain combines TRBV7-9 with TRBJ2-3; 7 nucleotides align to TRBD1. CDR3 DNA: TGTGCCAGCAGCTTAAACAGGGGAGGCACAGATACGCAGTATTTT. Amino acid sequence: CASSLNRGGTDTQYF.